Shown below are 3 T cell receptor beta chains from a single sample sequenced in a study of CD8 T cells in Susac syndrome. RNA, at about 0.45 to 1 ug, was reverse transcribed with random hexamers. TCRdb reprocessed the immunoSEQ multiplex PCR reads via MiXCR and lists one record per CDR3 protein. The top ten hold less than 0.11% of the sample, which has under 200,000 distinct CDR3 sequences, roughly 94% seen once. Sequenced input: CD4+ T cells from PBMCs. The origin of the receptors is a human donor in good health.

As concerns this clonotype: Its ends do not fully match the called genes, so a read error is possible. The V and J genes are TRBV29-1 and TRBJ1-1; 11 positions agree with TRBD1. This CDR3 comprises 14 residues. Germline V CDR1 and CDR2: SQVTM, ANQGSEA. The CDR3 protein is CSVEGQGANTEAFF. The CDR3 nucleotides read TGCAGCGTAGAAGGACAGGGGGCAAACACTGAAGCTTTCTTT.

The J gene is TRBJ2-7, the V gene TRBV27; D might be TRBD1 (6 bases). Trimming left V 2 bases short and J 4 bases short, with 12 bases between. The CDR3 length is 14 residues. CDR1 is MNHEY, CDR2 SMNVEV, per germline (reference sequence). The CDR3 protein is CASSLGGRGYEQYV. In nucleotides, the CDR3 is TGTGCCAGCAGTTTAGGCGGCAGGGGATACGAGCAGTACGTC.

The chain joins TRBV11-1 to TRBJ2-5, with 14 bases identical to TRBD2. Trimming took 7 bases from V and 3 from J; bases not matched to a gene: 10. Germline-derived CDR1 and CDR2 are SGHAT and FQDESV (reference sequence). This CDR3 is built from 17 residues. The CDR3 region is CASTKPGLAGEKETQYF. CDR3 nucleotides: TGTGCCAGCACCAAACCGGGACTAGCGGGAGAAAAAGAGACCCAGTACTTC.